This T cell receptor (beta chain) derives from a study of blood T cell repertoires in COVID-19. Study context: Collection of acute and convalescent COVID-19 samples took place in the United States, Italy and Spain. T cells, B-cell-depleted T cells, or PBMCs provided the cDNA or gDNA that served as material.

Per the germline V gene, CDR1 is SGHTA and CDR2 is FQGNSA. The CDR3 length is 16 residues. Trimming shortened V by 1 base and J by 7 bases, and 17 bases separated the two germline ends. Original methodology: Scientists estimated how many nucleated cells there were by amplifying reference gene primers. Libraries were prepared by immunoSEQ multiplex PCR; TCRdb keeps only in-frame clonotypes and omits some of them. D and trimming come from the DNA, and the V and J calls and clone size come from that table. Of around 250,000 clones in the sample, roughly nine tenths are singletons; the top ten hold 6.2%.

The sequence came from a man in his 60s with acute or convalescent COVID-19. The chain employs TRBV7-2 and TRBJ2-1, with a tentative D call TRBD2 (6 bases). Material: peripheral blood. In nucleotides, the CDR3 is TGTGCCAGCAGCTTAGGGGGCCGACTAGGTGGGAATGAGCAGTTCTTC. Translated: CASSLGGRLGGNEQFF.